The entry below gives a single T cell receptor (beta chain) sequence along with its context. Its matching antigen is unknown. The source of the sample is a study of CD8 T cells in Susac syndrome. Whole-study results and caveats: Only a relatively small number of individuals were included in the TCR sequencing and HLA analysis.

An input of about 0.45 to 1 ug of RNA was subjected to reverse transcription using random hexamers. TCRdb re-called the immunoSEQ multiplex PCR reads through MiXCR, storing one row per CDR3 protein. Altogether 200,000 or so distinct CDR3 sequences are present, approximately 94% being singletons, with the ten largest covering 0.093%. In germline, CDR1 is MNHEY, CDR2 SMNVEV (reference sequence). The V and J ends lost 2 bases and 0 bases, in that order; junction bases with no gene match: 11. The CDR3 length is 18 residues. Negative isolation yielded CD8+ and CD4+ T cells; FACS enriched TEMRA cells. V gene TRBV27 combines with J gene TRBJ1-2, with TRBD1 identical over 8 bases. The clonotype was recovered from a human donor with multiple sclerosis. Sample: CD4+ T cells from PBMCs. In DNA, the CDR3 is TGTGCCAGCAGTTTAAGGGGGGACAGGAGACCAGCTAACTATGGCTACACCTTC. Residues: CASSLRGDRRPANYGYTF.